This passage covers 21 T cell receptor beta chains from one sample sequenced in a study of shared T cell receptors in the human thymus. Assay: immunoSEQ multiplex PCR; the TCRdb copy retains only in-frame clones and omits some. The repertoire holds roughly 660,000 clones, with around nine tenths as singletons. This same sample was also taken into another study, of human thymus T cells.

The sample comprised thymocytes. The receptors originated from a boy younger than two with a congenital heart defect.

The rearrangement links TRBV28 to TRBJ2-7, with TRBD2 as a possible D gene (5 bases). There are 17 residues in the CDR3. Germline loops: CDR1 MDHEN, CDR2 SYDVKM. Trimming stripped 7 bases from V and 4 bases from J, with 26 bases between. CDR3 loop: CASMPDSGLVWVYEQYF. The CDR3 DNA follows: TGTGCCAGCATGCCGGATTCGGGGTTAGTTTGGGTGTACGAGCAGTACTTC.

The chain combines TRBV19 with TRBJ2-5; D is undetermined. The V gene lost 0 bases and the J gene lost 4 bases, with 12 bases spanning the gap. Germline loops: CDR1 LNHDA, CDR2 SQIVND (reference sequence). The CDR3 sequence is 15 residues long. The CDR3 DNA sequence: TGTGCCAGTAGTATAGATCGCAACTTCATAGAGACCCAGTACTTC. Protein: CASSIDRNFIETQYF.

As to this clone: Relative to the germline gene, one junction end is altered; a read error may explain this. Different DNA sequences within this sample yield the same CDR3. The chain carries TRBV6-5 and TRBJ1-2, with 7 nucleotides matching TRBD1. The CDR3 has 15 amino acids. Germline loops: CDR1 MNHEY, CDR2 SVGAGI. CDR3 protein: CASRDRQGGSYGYTF. In DNA, the CDR3 is TGCGCCAGCAGAGACCGCCAGGGGGGAAGCTATGGCTACACCTTC.

The chain links TRBV29-1 to TRBJ2-3, with D possibly matching TRBD2 (6 bases). V lost 6 bases to trimming and J lost 2 bases, with 12 bases between them. The CDR3 runs to 13 residues. Germline lookup yields CDR1 SQVTM and CDR2 ANQGSEA. The CDR3 coding sequence is TGCAGCGTGGGAGGACCTTTCACAGATACGCAGTATTTT. This encodes CSVGGPFTDTQYF.

The chain links TRBV5-1 to TRBJ2-4; 9 positions agree with TRBD1. V shed 4 bases and J 6 bases; nucleotides not matched to a gene: 5. Germline V gene data show CDR1 as SGHRS and CDR2 as YFSETQ. The CDR3 loop spans 14 amino acids. CDR3 nucleotides: TGCGCCAGCAGCAAGGGACAGGGCGGAAACATTCAGTACTTC. The encoded protein is CASSKGQGGNIQYF. The full variable domain, completed using reference TRBV5-1 and TRBJ2-4, is KAGVTQTPRYLIKTRGQQVTLSCSPISGHRSVSWYQQTPGQGLQFLFEYFSETQRNKGNFPGRFSGRQFSNSRSEMNVSTLELGDSALYLCASSKGQGGNIQYFGAGTRLSVL.

V usage is TRBV7-2 and J usage is TRBJ2-2, with D possibly matching TRBD2 (6 bases). The CDR3 totals 15 residues. Per the germline V gene, CDR1 is SGHTA and CDR2 is FQGNSA. The V end lost 4 bases, the J end lost 4 bases, and 13 bases lay between the germline ends. CDR3 protein: CASSSLANPTGELFF. DNA for the CDR3: TGTGCCAGCAGCTCACTAGCCAACCCCACCGGGGAGCTGTTTTTT.

The rearrangement joins TRBV10-3 to TRBJ1-1; D ambiguous. V lost 3 bases and J lost 1, with 6 bases in between. CDR3 length: 13 residues. The germline gives CDR1 ENHRY, CDR2 SYGVKD. The CDR3 coding sequence is TGTGCCATCAGTGACACAGCGAACACTGAAGCTTTCTTT. This translates into CAISDTANTEAFF.

This clone appeared a few times. The CDR3 DNA sequence: TGCGCCAGCACGGTCCGGGACAGGGGAAGATACGAGCAGTACTTC. Translating it yields CASTVRDRGRYEQYF. The V and J genes are TRBV4-1 and TRBJ2-7, with 10 positions matching TRBD1. CDR1 is MGHRA and CDR2 is YSYEKL in the germline V gene. The CDR3 totals 15 residues. The J segment lost 4 bases and the V segment lost 7 bases, leaving 10 bases of the junction unmatched.

This chain uses TRBV29-1 with TRBJ2-3; D unresolved. Germline V gene lookup returns CDR1 SQVTM and CDR2 ANQGSEA. Trimming cost V 5 bases and J 2 bases, with 8 bases left between them. The CDR3 totals 12 residues. DNA for the CDR3: TGCAGCGTTCGGCTAGACACAGATACGCAGTATTTT. It specifies CSVRLDTDTQYF.

Note on this clone: The identical CDR3 is also encoded by other nucleotide sequences in the sample. The V gene is TRBV27, the J gene TRBJ2-1; 10 bases are shared with TRBD2. CDR1 and CDR2 from the germline V gene are MNHEY and SMNVEV (reference sequence). With 6 bases clipped from V and 7 bases from J, the junction kept 3 bases outside the gene matches. The CDR3 sequence is 13 residues long. DNA of the CDR3: TGTGCCAGCAGAACTAGCGGGACGAATGAGCAGTTCTTC. It codes for CASRTSGTNEQFF.

The genes are TRBV10-2 and TRBJ2-7; TRBD1 agrees at 8 bases. The length of the CDR3 is 15 residues. Germline V gene sequence: CDR1 WSHSY, CDR2 SAAADI. The V segment lost 2 bases and the J segment 6 bases; nucleotides outside the gene matches: 9. CDR3 sequence: CASSELPGQVGEQYF. CDR3 coding DNA: TGCGCCAGCAGTGAGCTCCCGGGACAGGTGGGCGAGCAGTACTTC.

The chain joins TRBV7-9 to TRBJ2-1; a weak D match, TRBD2 (6 bases). This CDR3 has 15 residues. Germline CDR1 and CDR2: SEHNR and FQNEAQ (reference sequence). The V end was cut by 3 bases, the J end by 3 bases, with 12 bases between. CDR3 sequence: CASSFAGRNYNEQFF. The DNA of the CDR3 is TGTGCCAGCAGCTTCGCGGGGAGGAACTACAATGAGCAGTTCTTC.

The chain links TRBV9 to TRBJ1-5; 7 bases agree with TRBD1. The CDR3 length is 15 residues. Germline CDR1 reads SGDLS; CDR2 reads YYNGEE. V was clipped by 0 bases and J by 6 bases; unmatched bases: 6. Here the CDR3 DNA reads TGTGCCAGCAGCGTAGAAGTGACAGGGAGTCAGCCCCAGCATTTT. Translated: CASSVEVTGSQPQHF. The full variable domain, with the rest looked up from reference TRBV9 and TRBJ1-5, is DSGVTQTPKHLITATGQRVTLRCSPRSGDLSVYWYQQSLDQGLQFLIQYYNGEERAKGNILERFSAQQFPDLHSELNLSSLELGDSALYFCASSVEVTGSQPQHFGDGTRLSIL.

A note on this clone: Other DNA variants within this sample encode the same CDR3. The gene calls are TRBV11-3 and TRBJ1-2; 7 bases fit TRBD1. CDR1 is SGHNT and CDR2 is YENEEA in the germline V gene. The length of the CDR3 is 14 residues. V gave up 9 bases and J gave up 8 bases; unmatched junction bases: 15. The CDR3 coding sequence is TGTGCCAGTAGCCCGTCAGGTACAGGGGAGGGCTACACCTTC. Translation gives CASSPSGTGEGYTF.

This clone was detected once. This chain uses TRBV29-1 with TRBJ2-2; a possible D gene is TRBD1 (6 bases). Germline CDR1 reads SQVTM; CDR2 reads ANQGSEA. Trimming pared 6 bases from V and 9 bases from J, leaving 23 bases between. The CDR3 length is 15 residues. CDR3 in amino acids: CSVAVWDIPSWELFF. Here the CDR3 DNA reads TGCAGCGTCGCCGTGTGGGACATCCCCTCGTGGGAGCTGTTTTTT.

The chain uses TRBV5-4 and TRBJ1-3; the match to TRBD1 covers 8 bases. V lost 4 bases to trimming and J lost 4 bases; unmatched junction nucleotides: 4. The V gene's germline CDR1 is SGHNT and CDR2 YYREEE (reference sequence). The CDR3 contains 14 residues. CDR3 loop: CASSSRDRGNTIYF. The CDR3 coding sequence is TGTGCCAGCAGCAGCCGGGACAGGGGAAACACCATATATTTT.

The rearrangement uses TRBV5-6 and TRBJ1-2; 7 bases agree with TRBD1. The CDR3 consists of 13 residues. The germline gives CDR1 SGHDT, CDR2 YYEEEE. The ends lost 1 base at V and 9 bases at J; junction bases unmatched: 6. Here the CDR3 DNA reads TGTGCCAGCAGCTTGCCAGGGGGAGGCAGCTACACCTTC. Translated, it gives CASSLPGGGSYTF.

The chain joins TRBV5-6 to TRBJ1-2; no clear D gene. This CDR3 has 16 amino acids. The V end lost 0 bases, the J end lost 0 bases, and 12 bases lay between the germline ends. Germline CDR1 reads SGHDT; CDR2 reads YYEEEE. The CDR3 loop is CASSLAQSPTNYGYTF. CDR3 DNA: TGTGCCAGCAGCTTGGCCCAGTCCCCCACTAACTATGGCTACACCTTC.

The V gene is TRBV18, the J gene TRBJ2-1, with D perhaps TRBD2 (6 bases). The V and J ends lost 2 bases and 7 bases respectively, with 12 bases between them. CDR3 size: 14 residues. The germline gives CDR1 KGHSH, CDR2 LQKENI. The CDR3 nucleotides are TGTGCCAGCTCACCATCGAGAGGGAGGAATGAGCAGTTCTTC. Its protein product is CASSPSRGRNEQFF.

The CDR3 region is CASSLASGRRKDTQYF. CDR3 in DNA: TGTGCCAGCAGCTTAGCTAGCGGGAGGAGAAAAGATACGCAGTATTTT. J is TRBJ2-3 and V is TRBV7-2; 10 nucleotides agree with TRBD2. Germline loops: CDR1 SGHTA, CDR2 FQGNSA. Unmatched junction bases numbered 5, after V lost 0 bases and J lost 5 bases. The CDR3 covers 16 residues.

V is TRBV27 and J is TRBJ2-2, with a tentative D call TRBD2 (6 bases). The V gene lost 3 bases and the J gene lost 6 bases, with 8 bases spanning the gap. The CDR3 contains 13 residues. Looked up from germline, CDR1 is MNHEY and CDR2 is SMNVEV (reference sequence). DNA for the CDR3: TGTGCCAGCAGTTTCTGGGGGGCCGGGGAGCTGTTTTTT. This translates into CASSFWGAGELFF.